Listed here is a single TCR beta chain. CDR1 is KGHSH and CDR2 is LQKENI in the germline V gene. This CDR3 has 17 residues. The V and J ends lost 6 bases and 3 bases, in that order; junction bases with no gene match: 9. This record belongs to a study of blood T cell repertoires in COVID-19. Study overall: Sites across the United States, Italy and Spain contributed samples from acute and convalescent COVID-19. The cDNA or gDNA used as material had been derived from T cells, B-cell-depleted T cells, or PBMCs.

Original processing notes: Using reference gene primer amplification, nucleated cell counts were estimated. Clones were sequenced by immunoSEQ multiplex PCR, and TCRdb holds only the in-frame ones, with some missing. The DNA was the basis for D and trimming; V, J and clone size are from that table. The repertoire holds 160,000 or so clones, with roughly 82% as singletons. The specimen sequenced was peripheral blood. The receptor's source is a woman aged 45-59 years with acute or convalescent COVID-19. V usage is TRBV18 and J usage is TRBJ1-6; the match to TRBD1 covers 9 bases. CDR3 sequence: CASSRTMDRGYNSPLHF. CDR3 nucleotides: TGTGCCAGCTCCCGTACGATGGACAGGGGCTATAATTCACCCCTCCACTTT. Combining the CDR3 with reference TRBV18 and TRBJ1-6 gives the whole variable domain NAGVMQNPRHLVRRRGQEARLRCSPMKGHSHVYWYRQLPEEGLKFMVYLQKENIIDESGMPKERFSAEFPKEGPSILRIQQVVRGDSAAYFCASSRTMDRGYNSPLHFGNGTRLTVT.